This T cell receptor beta chain was observed in a study of monozygotic twins with cystic fibrosis. Turning to the study itself: Library input was three micrograms of fragmented DNA, with roughly 15 PCR cycles.

Notes on the study in general: Monozygotic CF twin pairs shared significantly more nucleotide-identical clonotypes than unrelated CF individuals did. V usage most resembled the co-twin in 13 of 16 pairs. The repertoire was suggested to be naive-dominated, clonality median roughly 0.0089.

Clones were sequenced by immunoSEQ multiplex PCR, and TCRdb holds only the in-frame ones, with some missing. The sample has around 35,000 clones; over 70% are singletons. Worth noting for this clone: Its antigen is currently unknown.

This sequence originates from a girl aged 2 to 9 with cystic fibrosis. Source material: blood.

The CDR3 DNA reads TGCGCCAGCAGCCAAGGGACAGGACCGAACACTGAAGCTTTCTTT. It yields the protein CASSQGTGPNTEAFF. The chain uses TRBV4-1 and TRBJ1-1; TRBD1 matches 7 bases. Germline lookup yields CDR1 MGHRA and CDR2 YSYEKL. With 1 base clipped from V and 1 base from J, the junction kept 3 bases outside the gene matches. The CDR3 totals 15 residues.